These T cell receptor beta chains were read from a single sample in a study of radiotherapy plus CTLA-4 blockade in lung cancer. TCRdb's copy holds only in-frame clones and misses some; the assay was immunoSEQ multiplex PCR. The sample shows approximately 48,000 clones, almost 85% of them seen only once. This specimen consisted of peripheral blood, obtained from a patient treated with radiotherapy plus ipilimumab. Every receptor here comes from a human donor with non-small cell lung cancer whose response to radiotherapy plus ipilimumab could not be evaluated. Both conserved end residues are part of each CDR3. The D gene is left open where the match is weak.

>.|TRBV5-1|TRBJ1-2|14
CASSLGQSPYVYTF
>.|TRBV4-3|TRBJ2-3|16
CASSPSLTETTDTQYF
>TRBD2|TRBV27|.|15
CASSLRSSGSYEQYF
>TRBD2|TRBV11-1|TRBJ2-1|16
CASSLARLAGNNEQFF
>TRBD1|TRBV25-1|TRBJ2-3|17
CASSAFGDSLGTNTQYF
>.|TRBV6-5|TRBJ1-3|13
CASREGTRNTIYF
>TRBD1|TRBV5-1|TRBJ1-5|14
CASSPGTGNQPQHF
>.|TRBV28|TRBJ1-1|16
CASSFSTGRSMTEAFF
>TRBD2|TRBV6-5|TRBJ2-5|15
CASRTKAGGGETQYF
>TRBD2|TRBV11-2|TRBJ2-7|16
CASSLPGLAGRYEQYF
>TRBD1|TRBV25-1|TRBJ1-3|17
CASSVGGGLPSGNTIYF
>.|TRBV7-2|TRBJ1-5|14
CASSPRVSNQPQHF
>.|TRBV2|TRBJ1-2|15
CASSVTGQTNHGYTF
>.|TRBV6-1|TRBJ1-5|15
CASRRGADSNQPQHF
>.|TRBV5-4|TRBJ2-1|16
CASSLPESGRGNEQFF
>TRBD1|TRBV29-1|TRBJ1-1|16
CSVETQQGQWNTEAFF
>.|TRBV7-2|TRBJ2-7|15
CASRPAGQVTYEQYF
>.|TRBV5-1|TRBJ1-4|17
CASSPRWGDATNEKLFF
>.|TRBV7-9|TRBJ2-5|13
CASSLTAQETQYF
>TRBD2|TRBV6-1|TRBJ2-1|13
CASTRELWNEQFF
>TRBD2|TRBV27|TRBJ2-1|17
CASSFQGTSGRASEQFF
>TRBD2|TRBV4-2|TRBJ2-7|18
CASSQGRLAGGPSYEQYF
>.|TRBV14|TRBJ1-2|14
CASSQGEGAYGYTF
>.|TRBV7-9|TRBJ2-3|16
CASTHPRTEDTDTQYF
>.|TRBV19|TRBJ1-5|14
CASSMRTGNQPQHF
>.|TRBV29-1|TRBJ1-1|11
CSGGQNTEAFF
>.|TRBV27|TRBJ2-7|11
CASSYNYEQYF